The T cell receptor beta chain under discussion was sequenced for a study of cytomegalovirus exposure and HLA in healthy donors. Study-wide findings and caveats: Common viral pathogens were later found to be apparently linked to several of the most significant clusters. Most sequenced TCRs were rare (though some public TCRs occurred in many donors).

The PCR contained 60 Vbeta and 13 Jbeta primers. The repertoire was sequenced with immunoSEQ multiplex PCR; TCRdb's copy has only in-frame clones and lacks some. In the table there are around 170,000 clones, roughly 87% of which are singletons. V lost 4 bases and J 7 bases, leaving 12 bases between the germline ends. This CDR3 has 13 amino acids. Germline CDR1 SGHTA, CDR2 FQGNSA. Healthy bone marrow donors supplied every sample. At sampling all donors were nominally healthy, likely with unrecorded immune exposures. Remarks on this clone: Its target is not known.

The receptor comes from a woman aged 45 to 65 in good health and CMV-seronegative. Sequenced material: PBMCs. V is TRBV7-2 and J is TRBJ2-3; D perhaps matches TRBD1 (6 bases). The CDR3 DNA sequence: TGTGCCAGCAGCTCGCGGACAGAAAATACGCAGTATTTT. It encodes CASSSRTENTQYF. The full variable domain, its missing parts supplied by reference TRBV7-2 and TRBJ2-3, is GAGVSQSPSNKVTEKGKDVELRCDPISGHTALYWYRQSLGQGLEFLIYFQGNSAPDKSGLPSDRFSAERTGGSVSTLTIQRTQQEDSAVYLCASSSRTENTQYFGPGTRLTVL.